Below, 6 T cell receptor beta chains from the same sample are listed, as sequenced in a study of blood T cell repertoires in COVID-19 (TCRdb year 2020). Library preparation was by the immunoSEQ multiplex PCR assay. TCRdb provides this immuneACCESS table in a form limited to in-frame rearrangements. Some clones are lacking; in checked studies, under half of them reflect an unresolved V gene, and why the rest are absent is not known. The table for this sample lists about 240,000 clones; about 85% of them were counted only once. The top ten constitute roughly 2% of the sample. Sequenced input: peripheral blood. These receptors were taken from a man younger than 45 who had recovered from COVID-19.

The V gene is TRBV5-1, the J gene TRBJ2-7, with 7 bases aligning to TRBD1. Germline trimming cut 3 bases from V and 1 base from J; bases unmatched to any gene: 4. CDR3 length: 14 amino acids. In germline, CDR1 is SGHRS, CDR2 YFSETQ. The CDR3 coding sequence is TGCGCCAGCAGCTATACAGGGGATTCCTACGAGCAGTACTTC. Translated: CASSYTGDSYEQYF.

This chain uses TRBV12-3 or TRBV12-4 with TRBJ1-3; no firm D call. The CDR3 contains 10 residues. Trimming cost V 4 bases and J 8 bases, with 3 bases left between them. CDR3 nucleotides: TGTGCCAGCAGTTGGCACACCATATATTTT. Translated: CASSWHTIYF.

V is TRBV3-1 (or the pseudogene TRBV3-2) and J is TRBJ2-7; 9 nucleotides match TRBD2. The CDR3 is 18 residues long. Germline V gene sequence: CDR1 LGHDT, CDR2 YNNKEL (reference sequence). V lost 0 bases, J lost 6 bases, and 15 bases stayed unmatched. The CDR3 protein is CASSQEVGRMAGGLEQYF. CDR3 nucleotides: TGTGCCAGCAGCCAAGAAGTAGGGCGGATGGCGGGGGGGCTCGAGCAGTACTTC.

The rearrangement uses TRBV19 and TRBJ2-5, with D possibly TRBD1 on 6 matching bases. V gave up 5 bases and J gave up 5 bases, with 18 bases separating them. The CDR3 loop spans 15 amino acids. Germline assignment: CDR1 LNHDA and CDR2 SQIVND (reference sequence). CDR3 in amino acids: CASSPRTAASETQYF. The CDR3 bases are TGTGCCAGTAGTCCCCGGACAGCTGCCTCGGAGACCCAGTACTTC.

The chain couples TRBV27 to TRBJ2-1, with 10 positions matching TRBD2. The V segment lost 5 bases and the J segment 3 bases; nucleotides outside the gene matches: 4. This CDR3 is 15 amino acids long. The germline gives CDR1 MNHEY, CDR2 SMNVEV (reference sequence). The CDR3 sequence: CASSKLAGNYNEQFF. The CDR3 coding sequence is TGTGCCAGCAGTAAACTAGCGGGGAACTACAATGAGCAGTTCTTC.

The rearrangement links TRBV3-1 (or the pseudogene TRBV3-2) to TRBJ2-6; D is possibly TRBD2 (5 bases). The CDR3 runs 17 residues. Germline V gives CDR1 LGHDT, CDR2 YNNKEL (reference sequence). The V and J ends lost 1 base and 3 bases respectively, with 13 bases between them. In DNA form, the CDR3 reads TGTGCCAGCAGCCAAGTAGGAGGAGGATTTGGGGCCAACGTCCTGACTTTC. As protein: CASSQVGGGFGANVLTF.